Shown below are 23 T cell receptor beta chains from a single sample sequenced in a study of CD8 T cells in Susac syndrome. Random-hexamer reverse transcription was applied to roughly 0.5 to 1 ug RNA. Via MiXCR, TCRdb re-called the immunoSEQ multiplex PCR reads, giving one row per CDR3 protein. The sample carries almost 450,000 distinct CDR3 sequences, 75% to 90% recorded once. Sequencing was performed on CD8+ T cells from PBMCs. These receptors all come from a human donor with multiple sclerosis.

The V gene is TRBV4-1, the J gene TRBJ1-2; 7 bases map to TRBD1. The CDR3 length is 13 residues. Per the germline V gene, CDR1 is MGHRA and CDR2 is YSYEKL. V trimming: 1 base; J trimming: 6 bases; junction bases outside the gene matches: 2. The CDR3 spells CASSQAGQNGYTF. The CDR3 nucleotides read TGCGCCAGCAGCCAAGCGGGACAGAATGGCTACACCTTC.

The chain recombines TRBV30 with TRBJ2-7, with TRBD1 matching over 10 bases. The CDR3 loop spans 14 amino acids. With 2 bases clipped from V and 3 bases from J, the junction kept 4 bases outside the gene matches. The V gene's germline CDR1 is GTSNPN and CDR2 SVGIG (reference sequence). CDR3 bases: TGTGCCTGGAGTTCCCGGGACAGGGGCTACGAGCAGTACTTC. This encodes CAWSSRDRGYEQYF. Together with reference TRBV30 and TRBJ2-7, the CDR3 gives the full variable domain: SQTIHQWPATLVQPVGSPLSLECTVEGTSNPNLYWYRQAAGRGLQLLFYSVGIGQISSEVPQNLSASRPQDRQFILSSKKLLLSDSGFYLCAWSSRDRGYEQYFGPGTRLTVT.

The chain combines TRBV14 with TRBJ2-1; 16 positions match TRBD2. Germline trimming cut 10 bases from V and 7 bases from J; bases unmatched to any gene: 13. This CDR3 region has 17 residues. CDR1 and CDR2 (germline): SGHDN, FVKESK. The CDR3 region has the DNA TGTGCCACCACAGAGGGGACTAGCGGGAGGGCGACAAATGAGCAGTTCTTC. Protein sequence: CATTEGTSGRATNEQFF.

The gene calls are TRBV20-1 and TRBJ2-7; D is undetermined. Trimming took off 4 bases at V and 5 bases at J, with 18 bases between the two ends. The CDR3 covers 14 residues. Germline V lookup: CDR1 DFQATT, CDR2 SNEGSKA (reference sequence). CDR3 loop: CSAKTLSRGNEQYF. CDR3 nucleotides: TGCAGTGCTAAGACTCTTTCCCGAGGTAACGAGCAGTACTTC.

The chain links TRBV9 to TRBJ1-2; maybe TRBD1 (6 bases). V gave up 0 bases and J gave up 8 bases, with 14 bases separating them. Germline CDR1 reads SGDLS; CDR2 reads YYNGEE. CDR3 size: 14 residues. CDR3 region: CASSVGAVGGGYTF. For the CDR3, the DNA is TGTGCCAGCAGCGTAGGGGCAGTTGGGGGCGGCTACACCTTC. Combining the CDR3 with reference TRBV9 and TRBJ1-2 gives the whole variable domain DSGVTQTPKHLITATGQRVTLRCSPRSGDLSVYWYQQSLDQGLQFLIQYYNGEERAKGNILERFSAQQFPDLHSELNLSSLELGDSALYFCASSVGAVGGGYTFGSGTRLTVV.

This rearrangement joins TRBV2 to TRBJ1-1, with D perhaps TRBD1 (6 bases). Looked up from germline, CDR1 is SNHLY and CDR2 is FYNNEI. The CDR3 is made up of 15 amino acids. The V end lost 3 bases, the J end lost 2 bases, and 13 bases lay between the germline ends. The chain's CDR3 is CASSDPGGPNTEAFF. Here the CDR3 DNA reads TGTGCCAGCAGTGATCCTGGGGGGCCTAACACTGAAGCTTTCTTT. The variable domain in full, with the rest retrieved from reference TRBV2 and TRBJ1-1, is EPEVTQTPSHQVTQMGQEVILRCVPISNHLYFYWYRQILGQKVEFLVSFYNNEISEKSEIFDDQFSVERPDGSNFTLKIRSTKLEDSAMYFCASSDPGGPNTEAFFGQGTRLTVV.

As for this clonotype: At one boundary the junction diverges from the germline segment, which might be a read error. V usage is TRBV7-9 and J usage is TRBJ2-3; a possible D gene is TRBD2 (7 bases). CDR3 size: 15 residues. Germline assignment: CDR1 SEHNR and CDR2 FQNEAQ (reference sequence). CDR3 protein: CASSQGRGATNTQYF. The CDR3 DNA reads TGTGCCAGCAGCCAAGGACGGGGGGCCACAAATACGCAGTATTTT.

This chain uses TRBV7-9 with TRBJ2-3; D may be TRBD2 (6 bases). V lost 6 bases and J lost 3, with 22 bases in between. This CDR3 is built from 17 residues. Germline V gene data show CDR1 as SEHNR and CDR2 as FQNEAQ (reference sequence). Here the CDR3 reads CASRPAHSGLGTDTQYF. In DNA form, the CDR3 reads TGTGCCAGCAGGCCAGCCCATAGCGGATTGGGGACAGATACGCAGTATTTT.

The chain is built from TRBV27 and TRBJ2-3; the match to TRBD1 covers 7 bases. CDR3 length equals 15 residues. From germline, CDR1 is MNHEY and CDR2 SMNVEV (reference sequence). The trim removed 5 bases at V and 2 bases at J, leaving 7 bases unmatched. CDR3 nucleotide sequence: TGTGCCAGCAGTCTCCCGGGACAGACCACAGATACGCAGTATTTT. Translation: CASSLPGQTTDTQYF.

This rearrangement joins TRBV12-3 or TRBV12-4 to TRBJ2-1; D may be TRBD1 (7 bases). CDR3 size: 15 residues. Trimming removed 3 bases at V and 7 bases at J, with 16 bases between. The CDR3 region is CASSFPEEGANEQFF. In DNA form, the CDR3 reads TGTGCCAGCAGTTTCCCTGAGGAGGGGGCTAATGAGCAGTTCTTC.

V usage is TRBV28 and J usage is TRBJ2-6, with 9 bases fitting TRBD1. With 5 bases clipped from V and 3 bases from J, the junction kept 8 bases outside the gene matches. The CDR3 consists of 17 residues. The germline CDR1 and CDR2 sequences are MDHEN and SYDVKM. Here the CDR3 DNA reads TGTGCCAGCAGTACTATCACAGGGGGCGGTGGGGCCAACGTCCTGACTTTC. This gives the protein CASSTITGGGGANVLTF.

This clonotype was seen once. The chain is built from TRBV28 and TRBJ1-2, with D unclear. Germline V gene sequence: CDR1 MDHEN, CDR2 SYDVKM. The CDR3 consists of 14 residues. The V end was cut by 4 bases, the J end by 1 base, with 10 bases between. The CDR3 loop is CASSWTESNYGYTF. CDR3 DNA: TGTGCCAGCAGTTGGACGGAAAGTAACTATGGCTACACCTTC.

The J gene is TRBJ1-1, the V gene TRBV2; 8 bases align to TRBD1. The V and J ends lost 5 bases and 1 base, in that order; junction bases with no gene match: 12. The V gene's germline CDR1 is SNHLY and CDR2 FYNNEI. The CDR3 covers 17 residues. CDR3 bases: TGTGCCAGCAGTTTGGACAGGGCGTCCCCAGGGAACACTGAAGCTTTCTTT. This translates into CASSLDRASPGNTEAFF.

The V and J genes are TRBV13 and TRBJ2-1, with TRBD2 matching over 13 bases. J lost 0 bases, V lost 5 bases, and 7 bases had no gene match. The CDR3 contains 18 residues. The V gene's germline CDR1 is PRHDT and CDR2 FYEKMQ (reference sequence). The CDR3, as DNA: TGTGCCAGCAGCCCGGGGACTAGCGGGGATCTCTCCTACAATGAGCAGTTCTTC. It translates to CASSPGTSGDLSYNEQFF. The full variable domain, with the rest looked up from reference TRBV13 and TRBJ2-1, is AAGVIQSPRHLIKEKRETATLKCYPIPRHDTVYWYQQGPGQDPQFLISFYEKMQSDKGSIPDRFSAQQFSDYHSELNMSSLELGDSALYFCASSPGTSGDLSYNEQFFGPGTRLTVL.

A note on this clonotype: Because the CDR3's place on the DNA is in doubt, the DNA is left out and the CDR3 is given as listed by TCRdb. The chain links TRBV5-1 to TRBJ2-2; the D call of TRBD2 is as the table states it, not checked on the DNA. CDR1 is SGHRS and CDR2 is YFSETQ in the germline V gene. Including both end residues, the CDR3 is 19 amino acids long. The chain's CDR3 is CASSTPSGREEFGSGELFF.

This chain joins TRBV5-1 and TRBJ2-6, with 8 bases that match TRBD1. CDR3 length: 15 residues. The germline gives CDR1 SGHRS, CDR2 YFSETQ. The V segment lost 3 bases and the J segment 2 bases; nucleotides outside the gene matches: 1. The CDR3 DNA follows: TGCGCCAGCAGCTCGACAGGGGCTGGGGCCAACGTCCTGACTTTC. Amino acids: CASSSTGAGANVLTF.

This clonotype occurred a few times. The chain uses TRBV27 and TRBJ2-7; TRBD1 might be the D (5 bases). This CDR3 has 14 residues. Per germline, CDR1 MNHEY and CDR2 SMNVEV (reference sequence). The V gene lost 5 bases and the J gene lost 0 bases, with 11 bases spanning the gap. In nucleotides, the CDR3 is TGTGCCAGCAGTCCGACAGCGAGCTCCTACGAGCAGTACTTC. Translating it yields CASSPTASSYEQYF.

This chain uses TRBV2 with TRBJ1-5; 7 positions match TRBD1. CDR3 length equals 13 residues. Trimming at V came to 11 bases and at J to 2 bases, leaving 6 bases not matched to a gene. Germline-derived CDR1 and CDR2 are SNHLY and FYNNEI. The CDR3 spells CAQGDVGNQPQHF. The CDR3 coding sequence is TGTGCCCAGGGGGATGTGGGCAATCAGCCCCAGCATTTT.

The chain couples TRBV7-2 to TRBJ2-5, with 11 bases lining up with TRBD2. Germline CDR1 is SGHTA and CDR2 is FQGNSA. The CDR3 is 15 amino acids. J was trimmed by 4 bases and V by 5 bases; bases with no gene match: 6. CDR3 sequence (DNA): TGTGCCAGCAGCCCCCTAGCGGGGGGATCAGAGACCCAGTACTTC. Protein sequence: CASSPLAGGSETQYF. The variable domain in full, with the rest retrieved from reference TRBV7-2 and TRBJ2-5, is GAGVSQSPSNKVTEKGKDVELRCDPISGHTALYWYRQSLGQGLEFLIYFQGNSAPDKSGLPSDRFSAERTGGSVSTLTIQRTQQEDSAVYLCASSPLAGGSETQYFGPGTRLLVL.

This chain uses TRBV25-1 with TRBJ2-7; tentatively, D is TRBD2 (6 bases). V was clipped by 4 bases and J by 1 base, with 11 bases between them. The CDR3 runs 14 residues. Germline CDR1 and CDR2: MGHDK and SYGVNS. CDR3 loop: CASSGSRGSYEQYF. The CDR3 DNA reads as TGTGCCAGCAGTGGGTCCCGGGGGTCCTACGAGCAGTACTTC.

This chain uses TRBV12-3 or TRBV12-4 with TRBJ2-7; D is uncertain. V was cut by 2 bases and J by 2 bases, with 10 bases left in between. This CDR3 is built from 14 residues. CDR3 in amino acids: CASSLSGPTYEQYF. DNA of the CDR3: TGTGCCAGCAGTTTATCTGGGCCTACCTACGAGCAGTACTTC.

The chain links TRBV30 to TRBJ2-1; possible D gene TRBD1, 6 bases. The CDR3 length is 14 residues. The V end was cut by 4 bases, the J end by 2 bases, with 12 bases between. Germline V gene lookup returns CDR1 GTSNPN and CDR2 SVGIG (reference sequence). The DNA for the CDR3 is TGTGCCTGGAATGTGGGGGACACCTACAATGAGCAGTTCTTC. It specifies CAWNVGDTYNEQFF.

This chain joins TRBV30 and TRBJ1-4; TRBD1 might be the D (5 bases). The V end lost 0 bases, the J end lost 9 bases, and 14 bases lay between the germline ends. The CDR3 has 14 amino acids. Germline values: CDR1 GTSNPN, CDR2 SVGIG (reference sequence). CDR3 bases: TGTGCCTGGAGTGTCGGGCAGGGCAAGCAAAAACTGTTTTTT. Translating it yields CAWSVGQGKQKLFF.